The source of this TCR beta chain is a study of T-cell memory formation after mild COVID-19. Study-wide background: TCR clusters were mostly donor specific. General study results and limits: Clones that contracted from day 15 to 85 had balanced CD4/CD8; later expanders were CD4+ biased. Researchers found some responding clones in pre-infection memory, a sign that cross-reactive memory joined. Confirmation was lacking for SARS-CoV-2 specificity of second-wave clones that peaked on day 37.

To note about this clonotype: Its target is unknown.

MiXCR, run by TCRdb on the 5' RACE reads, gives a single entry per CDR3 protein. The data show about 110,000 distinct CDR3 sequences, with 18% seen just once and 5% to 7% held by the top ten. The sequence derives from a young man who had mild COVID-19 (a few samples of this study predate the infection). Cell type and time point are not known. Specimen: PBMCs or a T cell subset sorted from them (not recorded which).

CDR3 coding DNA: TGTGCCAGCAGCGATCGGGGGGAAGGGCGAAGCTATGGCTACACCTTC. This sequence encodes CASSDRGEGRSYGYTF. The chain carries TRBV21-1 and TRBJ1-2; the table gives TRBD1 as D, unverified against the DNA. TRBV21-1 is a documented pseudogene. The length of the CDR3 is 16 residues.